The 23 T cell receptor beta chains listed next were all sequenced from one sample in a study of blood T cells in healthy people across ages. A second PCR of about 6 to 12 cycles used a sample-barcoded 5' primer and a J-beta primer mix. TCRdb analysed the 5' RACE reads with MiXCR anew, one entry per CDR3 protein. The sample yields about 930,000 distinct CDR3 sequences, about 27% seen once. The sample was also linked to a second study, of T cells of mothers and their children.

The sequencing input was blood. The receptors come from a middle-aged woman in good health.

Here the CDR3 DNA reads TGTGCCAGCAGTTTAGTTAACAGGGGGCTCACCAGCTCCTACGAGCAGTACTTC. Translating it yields CASSLVNRGLTSSYEQYF. The chain carries TRBV12-3 or TRBV12-4 and TRBJ2-7; the match to TRBD1 covers 9 bases. J was trimmed by 0 bases and V by 1 base; bases with no gene match: 10. The CDR3 has 18 residues.

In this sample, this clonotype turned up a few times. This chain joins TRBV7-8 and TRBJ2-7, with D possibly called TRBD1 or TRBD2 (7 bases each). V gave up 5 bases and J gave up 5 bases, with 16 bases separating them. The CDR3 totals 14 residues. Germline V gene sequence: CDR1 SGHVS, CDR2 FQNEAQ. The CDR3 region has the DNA TGTGCCAGCAGCCAGGGGGGGCGCGATCACGAGCAGTACTTC. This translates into CASSQGGRDHEQYF.

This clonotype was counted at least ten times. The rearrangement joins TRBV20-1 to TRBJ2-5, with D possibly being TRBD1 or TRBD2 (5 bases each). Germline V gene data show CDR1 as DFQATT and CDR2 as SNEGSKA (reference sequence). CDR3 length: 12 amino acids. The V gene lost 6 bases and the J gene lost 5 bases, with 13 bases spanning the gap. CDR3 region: CSARTEGETQYF. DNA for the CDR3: TGCAGTGCCCGTACTGAGGGGGAGACCCAGTACTTC.

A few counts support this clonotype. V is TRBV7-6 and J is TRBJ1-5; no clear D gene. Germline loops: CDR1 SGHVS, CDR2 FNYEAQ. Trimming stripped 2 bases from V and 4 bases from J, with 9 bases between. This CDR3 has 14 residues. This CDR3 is CASSLSSWNQPQHF. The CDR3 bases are TGTGCCAGCAGCTTATCCAGTTGGAATCAGCCCCAGCATTTT.

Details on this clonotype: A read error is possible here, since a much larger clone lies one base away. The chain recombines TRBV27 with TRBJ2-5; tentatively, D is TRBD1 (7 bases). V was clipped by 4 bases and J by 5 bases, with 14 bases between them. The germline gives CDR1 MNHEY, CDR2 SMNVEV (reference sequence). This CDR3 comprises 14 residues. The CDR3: CASSSQGGWETQYF. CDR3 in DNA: TGTGCCAGCAGTTCTCAGGGGGGTTGGGAGACCCAGTACTTC.

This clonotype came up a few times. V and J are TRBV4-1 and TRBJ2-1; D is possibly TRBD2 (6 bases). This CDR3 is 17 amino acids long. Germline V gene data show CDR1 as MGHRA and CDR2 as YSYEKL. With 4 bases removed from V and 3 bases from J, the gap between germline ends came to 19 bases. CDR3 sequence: CASSPRSKADYYNEQFF. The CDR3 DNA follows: TGCGCCAGCAGCCCCCGGAGCAAGGCGGACTACTACAATGAGCAGTTCTTC.

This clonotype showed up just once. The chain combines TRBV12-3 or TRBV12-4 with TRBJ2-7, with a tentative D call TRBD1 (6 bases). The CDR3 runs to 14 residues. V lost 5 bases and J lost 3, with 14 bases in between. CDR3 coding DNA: TGTGCCAGCAGTCCTTTGCAGGGGAACTACGAGCAGTACTTC. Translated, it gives CASSPLQGNYEQYF.

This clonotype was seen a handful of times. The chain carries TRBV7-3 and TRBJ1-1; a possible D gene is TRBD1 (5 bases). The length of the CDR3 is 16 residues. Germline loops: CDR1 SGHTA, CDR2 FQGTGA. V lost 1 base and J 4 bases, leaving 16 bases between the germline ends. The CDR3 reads CASSLNGAVPGTEAFF. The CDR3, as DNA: TGTGCCAGCAGCTTAAACGGGGCGGTCCCCGGCACTGAAGCTTTCTTT.

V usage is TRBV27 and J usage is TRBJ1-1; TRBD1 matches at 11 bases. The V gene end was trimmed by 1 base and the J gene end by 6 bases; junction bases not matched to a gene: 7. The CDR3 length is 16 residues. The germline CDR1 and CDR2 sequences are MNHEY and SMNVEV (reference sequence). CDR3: CASSLFGQGAGAEAFF. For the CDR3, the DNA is TGTGCCAGCAGTTTATTCGGACAGGGGGCCGGGGCTGAAGCTTTCTTT.

CDR3 loop: CASSLVGSARGQETQYF. In DNA, the CDR3 is TGCGCCAGCAGCTTGGTAGGCTCCGCCAGGGGTCAAGAGACCCAGTACTTC. The rearrangement uses TRBV5-1 and TRBJ2-5, with TRBD1 as a possible D gene (6 bases). The CDR3 runs to 17 residues. CDR1 SGHRS and CDR2 YFSETQ come from the germline V gene. The V end lost 0 bases, the J end lost 2 bases, and 17 bases lay between the germline ends.

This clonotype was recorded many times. This CDR3 is CASTLTLGETQYF. Written as DNA, the CDR3 is TGTGCCAGCACACTAACGCTTGGAGAGACCCAGTACTTC. This chain links TRBV7-2 with TRBJ2-5, with D hard to call. The germline V gene has CDR1 SGHTA and CDR2 FQGNSA. The CDR3 runs 13 residues. With 7 bases removed from V and 4 bases from J, the gap between germline ends came to 13 bases.

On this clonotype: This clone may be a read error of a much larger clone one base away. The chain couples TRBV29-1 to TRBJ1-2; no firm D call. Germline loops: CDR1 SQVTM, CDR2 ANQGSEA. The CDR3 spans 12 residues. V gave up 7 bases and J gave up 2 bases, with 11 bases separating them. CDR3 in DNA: TGCAGCGCTGGGTGGGAAAACTATGGCTACACCTTC. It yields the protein CSAGWENYGYTF.

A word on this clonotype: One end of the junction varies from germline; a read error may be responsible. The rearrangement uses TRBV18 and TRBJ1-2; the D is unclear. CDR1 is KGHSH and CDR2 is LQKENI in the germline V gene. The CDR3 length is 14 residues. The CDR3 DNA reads TGTGCCAGCTCACCATCACAGTCTAACTATGGCCACACCTTC. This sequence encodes CASSPSQSNYGHTF.

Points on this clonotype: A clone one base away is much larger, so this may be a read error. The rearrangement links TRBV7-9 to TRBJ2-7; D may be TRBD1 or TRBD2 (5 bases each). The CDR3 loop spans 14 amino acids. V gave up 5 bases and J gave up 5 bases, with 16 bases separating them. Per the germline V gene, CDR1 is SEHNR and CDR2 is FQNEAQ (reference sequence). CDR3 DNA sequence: TGTGCCAGCAGCCCCGCGGTCTCGGGACACGAGCAGTACTTC. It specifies CASSPAVSGHEQYF.

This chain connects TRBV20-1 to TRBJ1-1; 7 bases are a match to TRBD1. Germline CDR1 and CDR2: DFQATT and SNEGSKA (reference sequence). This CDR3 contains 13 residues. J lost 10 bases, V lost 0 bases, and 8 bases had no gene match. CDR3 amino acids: CSARDHVAGGAFF. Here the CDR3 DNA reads TGCAGTGCTAGAGATCACGTGGCAGGGGGAGCTTTCTTT.

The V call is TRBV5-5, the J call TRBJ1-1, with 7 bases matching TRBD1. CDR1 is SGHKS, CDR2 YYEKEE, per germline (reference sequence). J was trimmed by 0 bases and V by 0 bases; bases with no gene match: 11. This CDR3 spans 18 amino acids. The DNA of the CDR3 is TGTGCCAGCAGCTTGGATCCAGGGGGTACAACTATGAACACTGAAGCTTTCTTT. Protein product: CASSLDPGGTTMNTEAFF. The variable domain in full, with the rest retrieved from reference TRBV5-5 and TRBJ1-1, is DAGVTQSPTHLIKTRGQQVTLRCSPISGHKSVSWYQQVLGQGPQFIFQYYEKEERGRGNFPDRFSARQFPNYSSELNVNALLLGDSALYLCASSLDPGGTTMNTEAFFGQGTRLTVV.

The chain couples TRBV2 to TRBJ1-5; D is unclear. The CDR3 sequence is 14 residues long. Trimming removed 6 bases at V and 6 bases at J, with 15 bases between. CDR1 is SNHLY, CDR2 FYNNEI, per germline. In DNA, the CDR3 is TGTGCCAGCAGGGAAAGAGAGATGGGTCAGCCCCAGCATTTT. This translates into CASREREMGQPQHF.

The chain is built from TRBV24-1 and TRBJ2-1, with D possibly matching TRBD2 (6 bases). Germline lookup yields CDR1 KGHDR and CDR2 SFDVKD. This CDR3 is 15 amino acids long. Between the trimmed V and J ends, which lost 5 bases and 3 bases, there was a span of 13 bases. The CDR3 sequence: CATSGIADYYNEQFF. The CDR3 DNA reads TGTGCCACCAGTGGAATAGCGGATTACTACAATGAGCAGTTCTTC.

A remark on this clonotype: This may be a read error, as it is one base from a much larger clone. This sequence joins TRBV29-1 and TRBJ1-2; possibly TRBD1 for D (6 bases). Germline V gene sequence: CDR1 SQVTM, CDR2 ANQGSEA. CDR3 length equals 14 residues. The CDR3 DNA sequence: TGCAGCGTTGAGACATACGGGGGCGGCTATGGCTGCACCTTC. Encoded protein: CSVETYGGGYGCTF. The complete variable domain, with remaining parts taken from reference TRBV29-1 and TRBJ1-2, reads SAVISQKPSRDICQRGTSLTIQCQVDSQVTMMFWYRQQPGQSLTLIATANQGSEATYESGFVIDKFPISRPNLTFSTLTVSNMSPEDSSIYLCSVETYGGGYGCTFGSGTRLTVV.

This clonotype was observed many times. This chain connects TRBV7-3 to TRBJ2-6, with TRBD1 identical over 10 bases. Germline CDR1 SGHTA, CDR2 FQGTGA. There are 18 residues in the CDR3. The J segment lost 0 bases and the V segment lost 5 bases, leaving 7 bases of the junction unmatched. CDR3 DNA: TGTGCCAGCAGCCAATCCGGGACAGGGGCCTCTGGGGCCAACGTCCTGACTTTC. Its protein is CASSQSGTGASGANVLTF.

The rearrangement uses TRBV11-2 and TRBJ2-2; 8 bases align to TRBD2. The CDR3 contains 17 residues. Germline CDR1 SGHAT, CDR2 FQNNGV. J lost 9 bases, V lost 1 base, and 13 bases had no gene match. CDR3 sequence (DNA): TGTGCCAGCAGCTTAGCTGGGAAGCGGGAGTTTCATTGGGAGCTGTTTTTT. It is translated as CASSLAGKREFHWELFF.

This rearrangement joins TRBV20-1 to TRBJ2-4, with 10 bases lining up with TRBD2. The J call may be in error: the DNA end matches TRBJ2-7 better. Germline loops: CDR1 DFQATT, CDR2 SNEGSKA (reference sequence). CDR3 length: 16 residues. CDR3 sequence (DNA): TGCAGTGCTAGACCCCAACTAGCGGGGAACCCCTACGAGCAGTACTTC. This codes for CSARPQLAGNPYEQYF.

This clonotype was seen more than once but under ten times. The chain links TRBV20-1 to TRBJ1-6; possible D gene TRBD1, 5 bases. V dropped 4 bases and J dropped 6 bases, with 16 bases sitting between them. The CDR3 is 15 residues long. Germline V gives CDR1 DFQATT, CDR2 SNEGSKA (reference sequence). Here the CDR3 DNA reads TGCAGTGCTATGGGTCGAGGGGTTGCTAATTCACCCCTCCACTTT. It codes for CSAMGRGVANSPLHF.